This TCR beta chain was retrieved from a study of memory CD4+ T cells and cytomegalovirus serostatus. Study context: Of the healthy Belgian adults, 9 were CMV seropositive and 24 seronegative.

Study-level points and caveats: Each of fewer than 80 CMV-associated TCRbeta sequences occurred in one to five individuals. Median bootstrapped AUC for CMV status was approximately 0.96 originally, roughly 0.92 US-trained.

Turning to this clone: Its antigen is as yet unknown.

Sequenced by immunoSEQ multiplex PCR; TCRdb stores in-frame clones only, minus some. The repertoire holds about 60,000 clones, with 60% to 85% as singletons. Single viable CD3+CD4+CD8-CD45RO+ cells were sorted as the memory CD4+ T cells. Unmatched junction bases numbered 5, after V lost 6 bases and J lost 2 bases. Germline V CDR1 and CDR2: SEHNR, FQNEAQ (reference sequence). The CDR3 has 15 amino acids. This sequence joins TRBV7-9 and TRBJ2-1, with TRBD2 matching 9 bases. The specimen was memory CD4+ T cells from blood. The origin of this receptor is an adult in good health and CMV-seronegative. Some clones in this sample may be carry-over from other donors' samples. The CDR3 bases are TGTGCCAGCAGTTATAGCGGGGGCCCCTACAATGAGCAGTTCTTC. Translating gives CASSYSGGPYNEQFF.